Presented here are 5 T cell receptor beta chains from one specimen sequenced in a study of blood T cell repertoires in COVID-19. The method was immunoSEQ multiplex PCR; TCRdb's version includes in-frame clones alone and lacks a portion of them. The data show hundreds of thousands of clones, about 90% seen once. Input material: peripheral blood. The origin of the receptors is a woman in her thirties or forties who had recovered from COVID-19.

This chain connects TRBV4-3 to TRBJ2-3; 10 positions match TRBD2. Germline values: CDR1 LGHNA, CDR2 YSLEER. Trimming at V came to 1 base and at J to 6 bases, leaving 4 bases not matched to a gene. The CDR3 sequence is 15 residues long. CDR3 residues: CASSQASGGADTQYF. As DNA, the CDR3 is TGCGCCAGCAGCCAAGCCAGCGGGGGGGCTGATACGCAGTATTTT.

The rearrangement joins TRBV10-3 to TRBJ2-2, with 10 bases that match TRBD1. Per germline, CDR1 ENHRY and CDR2 SYGVKD. This CDR3 is built from 16 residues. J lost 7 bases, V lost 4 bases, and 9 bases had no gene match. The DNA for the CDR3 is TGTGCCATCAGTGGCCGACAGGGGGCGCTTCGCGGGGAGCTGTTTTTT. Translation gives CAISGRQGALRGELFF.

The chain joins TRBV6-5 to TRBJ1-5, with unresolved D. The germline V and J ends were trimmed by 7 bases and 0 bases, with 13 bases remaining between them. The germline V gene has CDR1 MNHEY and CDR2 SVGAGI. The CDR3 spans 15 residues. The CDR3 spells CASMRAVNSNQPQHF. CDR3 DNA: TGTGCCAGCATGCGGGCGGTTAATAGCAATCAGCCCCAGCATTTT.

The chain has TRBV7-9 and TRBJ1-6, with TRBD1 identical over 9 bases. CDR1 is SEHNR and CDR2 is FQNEAQ in the germline V gene (reference sequence). J lost 8 bases, V lost 5 bases, and 7 bases had no gene match. The CDR3 totals 15 residues. DNA for the CDR3: TGTGCCAGCAGCATTCCGGGACAGGGAGATTCACCCCTCCACTTT. Its translation is CASSIPGQGDSPLHF.

The rearrangement uses TRBV27 and TRBJ1-1; 10 bases match TRBD1. Per germline, CDR1 MNHEY and CDR2 SMNVEV (reference sequence). The CDR3 spans 16 residues. J lost 0 bases, V lost 3 bases, and 4 bases had no gene match. CDR3 in amino acids: CASSFRDRGLNTEAFF. The CDR3 coding sequence is TGTGCCAGCAGTTTCCGGGACAGGGGCTTGAACACTGAAGCTTTCTTT.